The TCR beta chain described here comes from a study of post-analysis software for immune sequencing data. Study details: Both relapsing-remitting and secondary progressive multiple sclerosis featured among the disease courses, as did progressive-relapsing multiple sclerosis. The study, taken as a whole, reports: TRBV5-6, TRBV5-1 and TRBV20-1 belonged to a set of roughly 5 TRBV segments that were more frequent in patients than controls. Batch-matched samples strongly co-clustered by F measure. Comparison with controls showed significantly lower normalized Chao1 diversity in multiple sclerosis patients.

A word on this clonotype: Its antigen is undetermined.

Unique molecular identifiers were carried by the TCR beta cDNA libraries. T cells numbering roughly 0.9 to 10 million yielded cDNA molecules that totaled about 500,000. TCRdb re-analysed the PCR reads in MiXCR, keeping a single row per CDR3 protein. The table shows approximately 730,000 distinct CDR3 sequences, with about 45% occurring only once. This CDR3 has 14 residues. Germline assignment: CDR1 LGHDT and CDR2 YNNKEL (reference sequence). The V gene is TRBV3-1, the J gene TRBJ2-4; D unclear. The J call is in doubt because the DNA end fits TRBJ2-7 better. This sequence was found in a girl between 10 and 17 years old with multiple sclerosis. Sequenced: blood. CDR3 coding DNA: TGTGCCAGCAGCCAAGATGTAGTAGAAGACGAGCAGTACTTC. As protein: CASSQDVVEDEQYF.